This is a list of T cell receptor beta chains from one sample in a study of CD8+CD57+ T cells in acquired aplastic anemia. TCRdb reprocessed the reads via MiXCR and lists one record per CDR3 protein. This repertoire shows 400,000 to 600,000 distinct CDR3 sequences, around 30% found once; its top ten account for 0.8% to 0.85%. The sample taken for sequencing was sorted CD4+, CD8+, or CD8+CD57+ T cells (not recorded which) from PBMCs. These receptors were obtained from a human donor with aplastic anemia. Each CDR3 is given with its conserved first and last residue. The D gene is left open where the match is weak. Size tells how often a clone was seen (once, few, many) or the class of an expanded clone, and some rows leave it out.

V	J	size	D	CDR3	DNA
TRBV11-2	TRBJ1-5	few	TRBD1	CASSFTAGGGNQPQHF	TGTGCCAGCAGCTTCACTGCAGGGGGTGGCAATCAGCCCCAGCATTTT
TRBV20-1	TRBJ1-5	many	NA	CSARGGGEQPQHF	TGCAGTGCTAGAGGGGGAGGGGAACAGCCCCAGCATTTT
TRBV2	TRBJ2-6	NA	NA	CASRLGAGRSGANVLTF	TGTGCCAGCAGGCTCGGGGCAGGAAGATCTGGGGCCAACGTCCTGACTTTC
TRBV7-8	TRBJ1-1	few	NA	CATLRGTEAFF	TGTGCCACCCTACGAGGGACTGAAGCTTTCTTT
TRBV25-1	TRBJ1-1	NA	NA	CASNSAVGTEAFF	TGTGCCAGCAATTCGGCCGTAGGCACTGAAGCTTTCTTT
TRBV6-2/TRBV6-3	TRBJ1-5	few	NA	CASRGHGNQPQHF	TGTGCCAGCCGGGGGCATGGCAATCAGCCCCAGCATTTT
TRBV25-1	TRBJ1-4	many	TRBD1	CASSGTGKVEKLFF	TGTGCCAGCAGCGGGACAGGGAAGGTTGAAAAACTGTTTTTT
TRBV11-2	TRBJ1-2	NA	NA	CASSPILINYGYTF	TGTGCCAGCAGCCCCATACTAATTAACTATGGCTACACCTTC
TRBV11-1	TRBJ2-5	few	NA	CASSLSRTGRIGETQYF	TGTGCCAGCAGCCTTAGCCGGACCGGGAGAATTGGCGAGACCCAGTACTTC
TRBV19	TRBJ2-3	NA	NA	CASMGVQYF	TGTGCCAGTATGGGTGTGCAGTATTTT
TRBV2	TRBJ2-2	many	NA	CASTAVNTGELFF	TGTGCCAGCACAGCGGTAAACACCGGGGAGCTGTTTTTT
TRBV18	TRBJ1-5	few	TRBD1	CASSPGTGDVQPQHF	TGTGCCAGCTCACCAGGGACAGGGGACGTTCAGCCCCAGCATTTT
TRBV7-9	TRBJ1-2	many	NA	CASSLVTFYGYTF	TGTGCCAGCAGCTTAGTGACCTTCTATGGCTACACCTTC
TRBV3-1	TRBJ1-1	NA	NA	CASSQDRGLLAFF	TGTGCCAGCAGCCAAGACCGGGGGCTTTTGGCTTTCTTT
TRBV20-1	TRBJ1-2	many	NA	CSARDGASILGGYTF	TGCAGTGCTAGAGATGGGGCTTCCATCTTGGGTGGCTACACCTTC
TRBV15	TRBJ1-6	NA	NA	CATSREGQFNSPLHF	TGTGCCACCAGCAGAGAAGGACAGTTTAATTCACCCCTCCACTTT
TRBV25-1	TRBJ1-2	NA	TRBD1	CASRRQGAGYTF	TGTGCCAGCAGAAGACAGGGTGCTGGCTACACCTTC
TRBV11-1	TRBJ2-7	few	TRBD2	CASSLPEGTSASYEQYF	TGTGCCAGCAGCTTACCCGAGGGAACTAGCGCGTCCTACGAGCAGTACTTC
TRBV5-6	TRBJ2-3	NA	NA	CASSPSGPSADTQYF	TGTGCCAGCAGCCCCAGCGGTCCAAGCGCAGATACGCAGTATTTT
TRBV15	TRBJ1-6	many	NA	CATSRDDSLRGSPLHF	TGTGCCACCAGCAGAGACGACAGCCTACGAGGTTCACCCCTCCACTTT
TRBV24-1	TRBJ2-3	many	NA	CATSATDRRPDTQYF	TGTGCCACCAGTGCCACGGACCGCCGCCCGGATACGCAGTATTTT
TRBV7-2	TRBJ1-2	many	NA	CASSLRGSYSNYGYTF	TGTGCCAGCAGCTTACGGGGGAGTTACTCCAACTATGGCTACACCTTC
TRBV20-1	TRBJ2-1	NA	NA	CSAREYLPPNEQFF	TGCAGTGCAAGAGAATACCTTCCCCCCAATGAGCAGTTCTTC
TRBV20-1	TRBJ1-6	many	NA	CSASFQVYNSPLHF	TGCAGTGCTAGTTTCCAGGTTTATAATTCACCCCTCCACTTT
TRBV9	TRBJ1-2	NA	NA	CASTGGGRLSGYTF	TGTGCCAGCACCGGGGGGGGAAGGTTGAGCGGCTACACCTTC
TRBV6-1	TRBJ2-1	NA	NA	CASTIAGLGQFF	TGTGCCAGCACCATAGCCGGTCTTGGGCAGTTCTTC
TRBV12-3/TRBV12-4	TRBJ2-3	NA	NA	CASSAGYMDTQYF	TGTGCCAGCAGTGCGGGGTACATGGATACGCAGTATTTT
TRBV9	TRBJ2-7	NA	TRBD1	CASSSAGQGSQGYEQYF	TGTGCCAGCAGCTCTGCGGGACAGGGTTCTCAAGGGTACGAGCAGTACTTC
TRBV12-3/TRBV12-4	TRBJ1-2	once	TRBD1	CASRGQGAYTF	TGTGCCAGCAGGGGACAGGGGGCCTACACCTTC
TRBV7-9	TRBJ1-2	many	NA	CASSFWGSDGYTF	TGTGCCAGCAGCTTTTGGGGATCTGATGGCTACACCTTC
TRBV15	TRBJ1-1	many	NA	CATSKQLGNTEAFF	TGTGCCACCAGCAAACAGCTTGGGAACACTGAAGCTTTCTTT
TRBV7-9	TRBJ1-2	NA	NA	CASSFPCGRGYTF	TGTGCCAGCAGCTTCCCCTGTGGGCGAGGCTACACCTTC
TRBV14	TRBJ1-3	NA	NA	CASTPGTTYSGNTIYF	TGTGCCAGCACACCCGGGACAACCTACTCTGGAAACACCATATATTTT
TRBV19	TRBJ1-1	few	NA	CASSIRGEGRENTEAFF	TGTGCCAGTAGTATAAGAGGGGAGGGGAGGGAGAACACTGAAGCTTTCTTT
TRBV30	TRBJ2-7	NA	NA	CAWKVDYEQYF	TGTGCCTGGAAGGTGGACTACGAGCAGTACTTC
TRBV10-3	TRBJ1-3	NA	TRBD1	CAIREGQGGNTIYF	TGTGCCATCAGGGAGGGACAGGGAGGAAACACCATATATTTT
TRBV7-9	TRBJ1-5	few	NA	CASSPLGSQPQHF	TGTGCCAGCAGCCCGCTAGGATCTCAGCCCCAGCATTTT
TRBV4-1	TRBJ1-2	NA	NA	CASSQVSADYGYTF	TGCGCCAGCAGCCAAGTTTCCGCTGACTATGGCTACACCTTC
TRBV6-1	TRBJ1-2	many	TRBD1	CASTWDREGGYTF	TGTGCCAGCACCTGGGACAGGGAAGGCGGCTACACCTTC
TRBV10-3	TRBJ1-2	NA	NA	CAISSPGGVNYGYTF	TGTGCCATCAGTTCTCCCGGGGGCGTCAACTATGGCTACACCTTC